This T cell receptor (beta chain) was sequenced for a study of shared clonotypes between healthy human individuals. Naive CD8 populations comprised CD45RO-negative cells positively selected for CCR7, excluding terminally differentiated effector memory CD45RA+ cells. Healthy HIV-negative adults without recent acute infections or vaccinations served as donors. Libraries were prepared by immunoSEQ multiplex PCR; TCRdb keeps only in-frame clonotypes and omits some of them. The sample carries about 1,800,000 clones, just under 95% recorded once. This CDR3 is built from 13 residues. The V gene's germline CDR1 is SQVTM and CDR2 ANQGSEA. The V end was cut by 7 bases, the J end by 0 bases, with 10 bases between.

The clonotype comes from a man between 18 and 35 years old in good health. The specimen sequenced was naive CD8+ T cells sorted from blood. The rearrangement uses TRBV29-1 and TRBJ2-1; possible D gene TRBD2, 6 bases. The CDR3 coding sequence is TGCAGCGGTGGGACTGCCTCCTACAATGAGCAGTTCTTC. Amino acids: CSGGTASYNEQFF.